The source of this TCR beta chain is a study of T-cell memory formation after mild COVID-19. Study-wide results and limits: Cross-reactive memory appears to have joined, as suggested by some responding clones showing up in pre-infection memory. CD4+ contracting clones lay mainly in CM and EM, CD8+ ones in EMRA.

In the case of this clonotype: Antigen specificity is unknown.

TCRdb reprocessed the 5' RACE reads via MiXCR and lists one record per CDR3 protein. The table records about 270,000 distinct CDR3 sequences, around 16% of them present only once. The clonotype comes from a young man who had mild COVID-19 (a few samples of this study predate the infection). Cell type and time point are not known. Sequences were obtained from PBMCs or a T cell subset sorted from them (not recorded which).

The CDR3 DNA follows: TGTGCCAGCAGCCAGGCCAGATCCTCTGGAAACACCATATATTTT. It encodes CASSQARSSGNTIYF. This sequence joins TRBV7-6 and TRBJ1-3; D is undetermined. The CDR3 runs to 15 residues. Between the trimmed V and J ends, which lost 5 bases and 0 bases, there was a span of 11 bases. From germline, CDR1 is SGHVS and CDR2 FNYEAQ.